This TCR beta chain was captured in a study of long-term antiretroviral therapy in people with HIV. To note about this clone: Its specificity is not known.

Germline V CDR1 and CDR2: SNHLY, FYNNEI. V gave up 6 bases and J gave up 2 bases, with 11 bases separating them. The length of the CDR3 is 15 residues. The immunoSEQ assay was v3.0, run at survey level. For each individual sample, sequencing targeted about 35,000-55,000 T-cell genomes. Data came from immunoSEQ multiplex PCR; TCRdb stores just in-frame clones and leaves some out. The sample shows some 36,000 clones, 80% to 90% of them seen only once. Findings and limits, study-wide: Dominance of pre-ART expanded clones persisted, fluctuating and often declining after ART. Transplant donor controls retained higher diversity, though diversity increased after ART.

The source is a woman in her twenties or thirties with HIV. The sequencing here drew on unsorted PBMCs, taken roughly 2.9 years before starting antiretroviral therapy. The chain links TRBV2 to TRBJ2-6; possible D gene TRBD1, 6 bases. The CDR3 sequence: CASRENRAGANVLTF. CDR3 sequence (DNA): TGTGCCAGCAGGGAAAACAGGGCTGGGGCCAACGTCCTGACTTTC.